A single sample is the source of the 19 T cell receptor beta chains below, sequenced in a study of Ad26.COV2.S vaccination and SARS-CoV-2 variants. The treatment: about 20 received Ad26.COV2.S at low or high dose, single or two shots; 5 received placebo; per-sample allocation not given. Vaccine and placebo recipients were sampled on day 63 after the first injection. Using immunoSEQ multiplex PCR, the repertoire was profiled, and TCRdb retains in-frame clones only, with some absent. This table has a few hundred thousand clones, roughly 91% appearing once. The sequencing used peripheral blood, collected in a trial of Ad26.COV2.S vaccine versus placebo. All receptors come from a person between 18 and 65 years old who received the Ad26.COV2.S COVID-19 vaccine or a placebo.

This chain connects TRBV4-2 to TRBJ1-2; TRBD1 matches 7 bases. From germline, CDR1 is LGHNA and CDR2 YNFKEQ. CDR3 length: 15 amino acids. Germline trimming cut 1 base from V and 7 bases from J; bases unmatched to any gene: 9. The DNA for the CDR3 is TGTGCCAGCAGCCAAGGAGGGACAGCAATCCGTGGCTACACCTTC. Amino acids: CASSQGGTAIRGYTF.

In the case of this clone: The junction departs from germline at one end; a sequencing error may be responsible. The chain links TRBV7-7 to TRBJ2-3, with 10 bases that match TRBD1. From germline, CDR1 is SSHAT and CDR2 FNYEAQ (reference sequence). CDR3 length: 15 amino acids. CDR3 DNA sequence: TGTGCTAGCAGGGCCGGGACAGGGGTTTCAGATACGCAGTATTTT. It yields the protein CASRAGTGVSDTQYF.

The gene calls are TRBV25-1 and TRBJ2-5; 8 nucleotides match TRBD1. CDR3 length: 14 amino acids. The V gene's germline CDR1 is MGHDK and CDR2 SYGVNS. V lost 1 base and J lost 9; bases outside the gene matches: 7. CDR3 region: CASSEWSDREAQYF. CDR3 in DNA: TGTGCCAGCAGTGAATGGTCGGACAGGGAGGCCCAGTACTTC.

The J gene is TRBJ2-7, the V gene TRBV14; a weak D match, TRBD2 (6 bases). CDR3 size: 17 residues. V gave up 0 bases and J gave up 7 bases, with 22 bases separating them. Germline V lookup: CDR1 SGHDN, CDR2 FVKESK. As DNA, the CDR3 is TGTGCCAGCAGCCAAGATTTAGGAGCGGGCCCTCGTACGGAGCAGTACTTC. This codes for CASSQDLGAGPRTEQYF.

The chain joins TRBV3-1 (or the pseudogene TRBV3-2) to TRBJ1-1; D perhaps matches TRBD1 (5 bases). CDR3 size: 17 residues. Germline V gene lookup returns CDR1 LGHDT and CDR2 YNNKEL (reference sequence). Trimming took 1 base from V and 1 from J, leaving 16 bases between them. Written as DNA, the CDR3 is TGTGCCAGCAGCCAAGGGGGCGTGGGGCGCGGGAACACTGAAGCTTTCTTT. As protein: CASSQGGVGRGNTEAFF.

This chain joins TRBV3-1 (or the pseudogene TRBV3-2) and TRBJ1-1; a possible D gene is TRBD1 (6 bases). Between the trimmed V and J ends, which lost 2 bases and 1 base, there was a span of 8 bases. From germline, CDR1 is LGHDT and CDR2 YNNKEL (reference sequence). The CDR3 contains 14 residues. The CDR3 DNA follows: TGTGCCAGCAGCCAACCACAGGGGAACACTGAAGCTTTCTTT. Amino acid sequence: CASSQPQGNTEAFF.

The CDR3 is CASSEDPGGNEQYF. The CDR3 DNA sequence: TGTGCCAGCAGTGAAGACCCAGGGGGGAACGAGCAGTACTTC. J is TRBJ2-7 and V is TRBV6-1; the D gene is possibly TRBD1 (7 bases). The germline CDR1 and CDR2 sequences are MNHNS and SASEGT. Trimming removed 1 base at V and 5 bases at J, with 12 bases between. The CDR3 is made up of 14 amino acids.

CDR3: CASSLRGREGYTF. The CDR3 DNA reads as TGTGCCAGTAGTCTCCGCGGCAGGGAAGGCTACACCTTC. The genes are TRBV19 and TRBJ1-2, with a weak D call TRBD1 (5 bases). The CDR3 contains 13 residues. CDR1 is LNHDA and CDR2 is SQIVND in the germline V gene (reference sequence). V lost 5 bases and J 8 bases, leaving 15 bases between the germline ends. The full variable domain, rest sourced from reference TRBV19 and TRBJ1-2, is DGGITQSPKYLFRKEGQNVTLSCEQNLNHDAMYWYRQDPGQGLRLIYYSQIVNDFQKGDIAEGYSVSREKKESFPLTVTSAQKNPTAFYLCASSLRGREGYTFGSGTRLTVV.

The chain is built from TRBV18 and TRBJ1-5; TRBD1 is a possible D gene (6 bases). The V gene lost 3 bases and the J gene lost 6 bases, with 12 bases spanning the gap. This CDR3 has 14 amino acids. Germline loops: CDR1 KGHSH, CDR2 LQKENI. This CDR3 reads CASSPGEGGQPQHF. The CDR3 nucleotides are TGTGCCAGCTCACCTGGGGAAGGGGGTCAGCCCCAGCATTTT.

The V call is TRBV12-5, the J call TRBJ2-2; maybe TRBD1 (6 bases). Trimming stripped 6 bases from V and 6 bases from J, with 17 bases between. Germline CDR1 is LGHNT and CDR2 is FRNRAP. The CDR3 runs 15 residues. This chain's CDR3 is CASGNLPGTPGELFF. CDR3 sequence (DNA): TGTGCTAGTGGCAATCTTCCCGGGACACCCGGGGAGCTGTTTTTT.

V usage is TRBV15 and J usage is TRBJ1-5; 8 positions agree with TRBD1. Germline CDR1 and CDR2: LNHNV and YYDKDF (reference sequence). Unmatched junction bases numbered 8, after V lost 6 bases and J lost 4 bases. The length of the CDR3 is 15 residues. CDR3 nucleotide sequence: TGTGCCACCAGGCTCCCCGGGACAGGTAATCAGCCCCAGCATTTT. This gives the protein CATRLPGTGNQPQHF. Supplemented by reference TRBV15 and TRBJ1-5, the full variable domain reads DAMVIQNPRYQVTQFGKPVTLSCSQTLNHNVMYWYQQKSSQAPKLLFHYYDKDFNNEADTPDNFQSRRPNTSFCFLDIRSPGLGDTAMYLCATRLPGTGNQPQHFGDGTRLSIL.

This chain links TRBV29-1 with TRBJ2-2, with D perhaps matching TRBD1 or TRBD2 (6 bases each). Germline loops: CDR1 SQVTM, CDR2 ANQGSEA. The length of the CDR3 is 12 residues. V was clipped by 5 bases and J by 4 bases, with 8 bases between them. The CDR3: CSVKGGTGELFF. The CDR3 bases are TGCAGCGTTAAGGGGGGCACCGGGGAGCTGTTTTTT.

V usage is TRBV27 and J usage is TRBJ1-1, with a weak D call TRBD1 (5 bases). From germline, CDR1 is MNHEY and CDR2 SMNVEV (reference sequence). This CDR3 has 13 residues. Trimming took 5 bases from V and 5 from J, leaving 12 bases between them. The CDR3 here is CASSPPGGTEAFF. The CDR3 nucleotides read TGTGCCAGCAGTCCCCCGGGGGGAACTGAAGCTTTCTTT.

With regard to this clone: A read error may produce the germline difference seen at one junction end. The chain uses TRBV29-1 and TRBJ2-7, with 11 bases matching TRBD2. The CDR3 loop spans 12 amino acids. The germline gives CDR1 SQVTM, CDR2 ANQGSEA. CDR3 nucleotides: TGCAGCGTTGAACGGACTAGCGGGTCCCTGGATTTC. Residues: CSVERTSGSLDF.

This clone was detected once. The chain combines TRBV4-1 with TRBJ2-1, with no clear D. Germline CDR1 is MGHRA and CDR2 is YSYEKL. The CDR3 runs to 13 residues. With 4 bases removed from V and 4 bases from J, the gap between germline ends came to 8 bases. For the CDR3, the DNA is TGCGCCAGCAGCCCGGAACGGTACAATGAGCAGTTCTTC. This sequence encodes CASSPERYNEQFF.

The V call is TRBV7-2, the J call TRBJ2-1; D may correspond to TRBD1 or TRBD2 (6 bases each). This CDR3 region has 16 residues. V lost 6 bases to trimming and J lost 0 bases, with 15 bases between them. In germline, CDR1 is SGHTA, CDR2 FQGNSA. Here the CDR3 DNA reads TGTGCCAGCAGTCTTATGGGGGGCGCCTCCTACAATGAGCAGTTCTTC. Translating it yields CASSLMGGASYNEQFF.

This clone showed up just once. The J gene is TRBJ1-1, the V gene TRBV7-2; TRBD1 aligns across 7 bases. The CDR3 spans 13 residues. Germline assignment: CDR1 SGHTA and CDR2 FQGNSA. V lost 1 base to trimming and J lost 5 bases; unmatched junction nucleotides: 1. The CDR3 region has the DNA TGTGCCAGCAGCTTAGACAGGGGAACTGAAGCTTTCTTT. Its protein is CASSLDRGTEAFF.

This chain connects TRBV7-3 to TRBJ2-1; D tentatively fits TRBD1 or TRBD2 (5 bases each). The CDR3 contains 14 residues. The germline gives CDR1 SGHTA, CDR2 FQGTGA. V was cut by 1 base and J by 6 bases, with 10 bases left in between. The DNA for the CDR3 is TGTGCCAGCAGCTTAAGCGTTGGGGGCAATGAGCAGTTCTTC. The encoded protein is CASSLSVGGNEQFF.

This chain connects TRBV7-6 to TRBJ1-2; maybe TRBD1 (5 bases). Germline CDR1 reads SGHVS; CDR2 reads FNYEAQ. There are 15 residues in the CDR3. Trimming cost V 1 base and J 1 base, with 10 bases left between them. This CDR3 is CASSLGPDSNYGYTF. The CDR3 region has the DNA TGTGCCAGCAGCTTAGGACCTGACAGTAACTATGGCTACACCTTC.